A selection of T cell receptor beta chains follows, all from one sample in a study of shared clonotypes between healthy human individuals. Clones were sequenced by immunoSEQ multiplex PCR, and TCRdb holds only the in-frame ones, with some missing. Seen here are 2 million to 2.5 million clones, more than 80% observed once, and the top ten hold 0.39%. The sample consisted of naive CD4+ T cells from PBMCs. Every receptor here comes from a man between 18 and 35 years old in good health. Some clones in this sample may be carry-over from other donors' samples. Each CDR3 is given with its conserved first and last residue. Fields, in order: clone size, J gene, D gene, V gene, CDR3 DNA, CDR3 protein. D genes are given only for firm matches. Size values are once, few and many counts, or a class for expanded clones, and some rows have none.

NA	TRBJ1-2	TRBD1	TRBV7-9	TGTGCCAGCAGCTTAGCAGACAGGGATGGCTACACCTTC	CASSLADRDGYTF
NA	TRBJ1-2	TRBD1	TRBV28	TGTGCCAGCAGTCCGACAGGGGACCCTAACTATGGCTACACCTTC	CASSPTGDPNYGYTF
NA	TRBJ2-7	NA	TRBV19	TGTGCCAGTAGTATTGGGAGTTTATCCTACGAGCAGTACTTC	CASSIGSLSYEQYF
NA	TRBJ2-1	NA	TRBV4-2	TGTGCCAGCAGCCAAGTAGGGTCAGGGGAAGCTGGTGAGCAGTTCTTC	CASSQVGSGEAGEQFF
once	TRBJ1-1	NA	TRBV5-1	TGCGCCAGCAGCTTGGCGACCGGCGACATGAACACTGAAGCTTTCTTT	CASSLATGDMNTEAFF
NA	TRBJ1-5	TRBD1	TRBV9	TGTGCCAGCAGCGTAGGAGGGGGGGGACAGGATCGAAATCAGCCCCAGCATTTT	CASSVGGGGQDRNQPQHF
NA	TRBJ2-7	TRBD2	TRBV2	TGTGCCAGCAGTGAATTTCTAGCGGGAGGGTCGACCTACGAGCAGTACTTC	CASSEFLAGGSTYEQYF
NA	TRBJ2-3	TRBD1	TRBV6-4	TGTGCCAGCAGTGTAGCAGGGGGCCGGGCAGATACGCAGTATTTT	CASSVAGGRADTQYF
NA	TRBJ2-1	NA	TRBV21-1	TGTGCCAGACGGGATCAGGAAAAGCTTATCAATGAGCAGTTCTTC	CARRDQEKLINEQFF
NA	TRBJ2-7	NA	TRBV4-1	TGCGCCCTCAGCTCTGCGGATACCTCCTACGAGCAGTACTTC	CALSSADTSYEQYF
NA	TRBJ2-7	NA	TRBV23-1	TGCGCCAGCAGTCAACTAAGCTCCTACGAGCAGTACTTC	CASSQLSSYEQYF
NA	TRBJ2-1	NA	TRBV20-1	TGCAGTGCTCAGGACTACCCTTCGCAGTTCTTC	CSAQDYPSQFF
NA	TRBJ2-7	TRBD2	TRBV5-1	TGCGCCAGCAGCCTACTAGCGGGAGGGCCGGACGAGCAGTACTTC	CASSLLAGGPDEQYF
once	TRBJ2-1	TRBD1	TRBV7-2	TGTGCCAGCAGCTTAGCCACAGGGGGAGGTGAGCAGTTCTTC	CASSLATGGGEQFF
NA	TRBJ1-5	NA	TRBV2	TGTGCCAGCAGTGAAGGGGTTCAGCCCCAGCATTTT	CASSEGVQPQHF
NA	TRBJ2-6	NA	TRBV4-2	TGTGCCAGCAGCCTTGAGACAGGCTCTGGGGCCAACGTCCTGACTTTC	CASSLETGSGANVLTF
NA	TRBJ2-2	NA	TRBV5-8	TGTGCCAGCAGCTTTGGGGGGCCCTTCACCGGGGAGCTGTTTTTT	CASSFGGPFTGELFF
NA	TRBJ1-3	NA	TRBV6-5	TGTGCCAGCCTCCGGTTCCCAGGCTCTGGAAACACCATATATTTT	CASLRFPGSGNTIYF
NA	TRBJ2-5	TRBD1	TRBV5-8	TGTGCCAGCAGCGTTCGGACAGGGTGGGAGACCCAGTACTTC	CASSVRTGWETQYF
NA	TRBJ1-1	NA	TRBV2	TGTGCCAGCAGGGGGGACTTCAGCATGAACACTGAAGCTTTCTTT	CASRGDFSMNTEAFF
NA	TRBJ2-7	NA	TRBV7-6	TGTGCCAGCAGCTTAGTCCGGGACTTGAAGGAGCAGTACTTC	CASSLVRDLKEQYF
NA	TRBJ2-7	NA	TRBV20-1	TGCAGTGCCATGGACTACCCTCGGCAGTACTTC	CSAMDYPRQYF
NA	TRBJ1-2	TRBD1	TRBV7-9	TGTGCCAGCAGCTTAGACGTAACAGGGGGCCCGGGCTACACCTTC	CASSLDVTGGPGYTF
NA	TRBJ1-1	NA	TRBV29-1	TGCAGCGCCGTCGGGTTGGCGCTGAACACTGAAGCTTTCTTT	CSAVGLALNTEAFF
NA	TRBJ2-5	NA	TRBV28	TGTGCCAGCAGTCTCAGGTGGGAGCAGTACTTC	CASSLRWEQYF
NA	TRBJ2-2	TRBD2	TRBV11-2	TGTGCCAGCAGCCGACTCCTAGCGGGGAACACCGGGGAGCTGTTTTTT	CASSRLLAGNTGELFF
once	TRBJ2-1	NA	TRBV4-1	TGCGCCAGCAGCCCTTGGACGGCGGGTTACAATGAGCAGTTCTTC	CASSPWTAGYNEQFF
NA	TRBJ2-7	NA	TRBV28	TGTGCCAGCATGGGTCTCTCCTACGAGCAGTACTTC	CASMGLSYEQYF
NA	TRBJ2-2	NA	TRBV6-5	TGTGCCAGCAAGGCCGATGCTAACACCGGGGAGCTGTTTTTT	CASKADANTGELFF
NA	TRBJ2-4	TRBD1	TRBV5-6	TGTGCCAGCAGCTCTCCGGGACAGGGGAACATTCAGTACTTC	CASSSPGQGNIQYF
NA	TRBJ1-6	NA	TRBV13	TGTGCCAGCAGCACAAGGGCACAGGGCCGCTATAATTCACCCCTCCACTTT	CASSTRAQGRYNSPLHF
NA	TRBJ1-1	TRBD1	TRBV5-1	TGCGCCAGCAGCCTTCTGGGGACAGCCAACACTGAAGCTTTCTTT	CASSLLGTANTEAFF
NA	TRBJ2-7	NA	TRBV28	TGTGCCAGCAGTCTCTTAGGTTCCGTCAGCGAGCAGTACTTC	CASSLLGSVSEQYF
NA	TRBJ2-5	NA	TRBV18	TGTGCCAGCTCACCGGAAGGGGCTCTCCGGGGAGAGACCCAGTACTTC	CASSPEGALRGETQYF
NA	TRBJ2-1	NA	TRBV27	TGTGCCAGCAGTCACGGACTCAACTCCTACAATGAGCAGTTCTTC	CASSHGLNSYNEQFF
NA	TRBJ2-5	TRBD2	TRBV28	TGTGCCAGCGGACTAGCGGTTGAGACCCAGTACTTC	CASGLAVETQYF
once	TRBJ2-1	NA	TRBV18	TGTGCCAGCTCGGTGGTCAGTGACAATGAGCAGTTCTTC	CASSVVSDNEQFF
NA	TRBJ2-7	NA	TRBV4-2	TGTGCCAGCAGCCGAGGGTACCGGAGCTCCTACGAGCAGTACTTC	CASSRGYRSSYEQYF
NA	TRBJ1-3	TRBD1	TRBV2	TGTGCCAGCAGTGGAAGACAGGGGGTGGGAAACACCATATATTTT	CASSGRQGVGNTIYF
NA	TRBJ2-3	NA	TRBV4-1	TGCGCCAGCAGCCAAGCGGAGCGGTATACAGATACGCAGTATTTT	CASSQAERYTDTQYF
NA	TRBJ2-3	TRBD2	TRBV10-1	TGCGCCAGCAGTGTAGCGGGAGCAGGTGATACGCAGTATTTT	CASSVAGAGDTQYF
NA	TRBJ2-7	TRBD1	TRBV5-1	TGCGCCAGCAGCCCCACAGGGGGGACACATTCCTACGAGCAGTACTTC	CASSPTGGTHSYEQYF
NA	TRBJ2-2	NA	TRBV29-1	TGCAGCGTTGAGGTCAGGCCATCTTCCGGGGAGCTGTTTTTT	CSVEVRPSSGELFF
NA	TRBJ2-2	TRBD2	TRBV5-4	TGTGCCAGCAGCCCAGTAAGCGGGAGGGCCGCCGGGGAGCTGTTTTTT	CASSPVSGRAAGELFF
once	TRBJ1-2	TRBD1	TRBV4-1	TGCGCCAGCAGCCAAGGGGGGACAGGGAGAATCTATGGCTACACCTTC	CASSQGGTGRIYGYTF